Detailed here is one T cell receptor beta chain. No antigen is known for it. 60 Vbeta and 13 Jbeta primers were used in PCR. Libraries were prepared by immunoSEQ multiplex PCR; TCRdb keeps only in-frame clonotypes and omits some of them. The sample holds approximately 250,000 clones, roughly 73% seen once. The CDR3 extends over 15 amino acids. V lost 2 bases, J lost 0 bases, and 12 bases lay in between. Germline CDR1 SGHRS, CDR2 YFSETQ. This sample is part of a study of cytomegalovirus exposure and HLA in healthy donors. Notes on the study in general: Reportedly, HLA-A and HLA-B alleles of most subjects were accurately predicted from TCR beta.

The TCR originated in a boy aged 5 to 17 in good health and CMV-seronegative. The sample taken for sequencing was PBMCs. The chain recombines TRBV5-1 with TRBJ2-7; no reliable D call. CDR3 loop: CASSFETIYSYEQYF. Written as DNA, the CDR3 is TGCGCCAGCAGCTTTGAAACCATCTACTCCTACGAGCAGTACTTC.